This section outlines one TCR beta chain sequence together with its context. A read error may produce the germline difference seen at one junction end. The source of the sample is a study of blood T cell repertoires in COVID-19. Two negative PCRs, clearance, or symptom resolution characterized the recovered Cohort 3 donors. The germline CDR1 and CDR2 sequences are MNHEY and SVGAGI. This CDR3 region has 13 residues. Sequencing was performed with immunoSEQ multiplex PCR; in TCRdb, only in-frame clones are kept and a portion is missing. Among approximately 360,000 clones listed, around 83% were seen once.

The receptor comes from a woman in her forties or fifties who had recovered from COVID-19. Material: PBMCs or T cells enriched from blood (not recorded which). This sequence joins TRBV6-5 and TRBJ2-7; possible D gene TRBD2, 5 bases. CDR3 DNA: TGTGCCGGCAGCCCCCATCTTAGCGACGAGCAGTACTTC. Translation: CAGSPHLSDEQYF.